The 29 T cell receptor beta chains in this list originate from one sample, sequenced in a study of blood T cell repertoires in COVID-19. Generated by immunoSEQ multiplex PCR, the TCRdb table keeps only in-frame clones and is missing some. The sample has hundreds of thousands of clones, around nine tenths seen once. The sequencing input was PBMCs or T cells enriched from blood (not recorded which). The receptors were gathered from a woman aged 18-29 years who had recovered from COVID-19.

The table lists this clone with a count of one. The chain employs TRBV11-3 and TRBJ2-6; D unclear. The CDR3 is 15 amino acids. CDR1 is SGHNT, CDR2 YENEEA, per germline. Trimming took 5 bases from V and 2 from J, leaving 10 bases between them. CDR3 protein: CASSRGATGANVLTF. CDR3 DNA: TGTGCCAGCAGCAGAGGAGCCACTGGGGCCAACGTCCTGACTTTC.

J is TRBJ2-5 and V is TRBV20-1, with D tentatively TRBD1 (6 bases). The CDR3 is 13 amino acids. Germline V gives CDR1 DFQATT, CDR2 SNEGSKA (reference sequence). Trimming pared 3 bases from V and 4 bases from J, leaving 12 bases between. The CDR3: CSASGQGIETQYF. CDR3 in DNA: TGCAGTGCTAGTGGTCAGGGGATAGAGACCCAGTACTTC.

This rearrangement joins TRBV6-2 or TRBV6-3 to TRBJ1-5; 9 bases agree with TRBD1. Germline V gene lookup returns CDR1 MNHEY and CDR2 SVGEGT. V lost 2 bases and J lost 4; bases outside the gene matches: 3. There are 15 residues in the CDR3. This chain's CDR3 is CASSYRTGVNQPQHF. The CDR3 DNA sequence: TGTGCCAGCAGTTACCGGACAGGGGTGAATCAGCCCCAGCATTTT.

The V and J genes are TRBV6-1 and TRBJ1-1; TRBD1 might be the D (5 bases). V was trimmed by 4 bases and J by 1 base, leaving 16 bases between them. The CDR3 length is 16 residues. Germline V lookup: CDR1 MNHNS, CDR2 SASEGT. The CDR3 sequence is CASSAPLGESNTEAFF. The CDR3 DNA follows: TGTGCCAGCAGTGCGCCGTTAGGGGAATCGAACACTGAAGCTTTCTTT.

V is TRBV19 and J is TRBJ2-5; TRBD2 might be the D (6 bases). Germline CDR1 reads LNHDA; CDR2 reads SQIVND (reference sequence). V was shortened by 7 bases and J by 0 bases, with 12 bases between the two germline ends. The CDR3 has 14 amino acids. This CDR3 is CASKEGINQETQYF. In DNA, the CDR3 is TGTGCCAGTAAGGAGGGGATCAACCAAGAGACCCAGTACTTC.

The V and J genes are TRBV5-8 and TRBJ1-2; TRBD1 matches 9 bases. The CDR3 spans 17 residues. In germline, CDR1 is SGHTS, CDR2 YDEGEE. With V trimmed by 4 bases and J by 4 bases, 14 bases remained unmatched. CDR3 region: CASSHQGGDRVLYGYTF. CDR3 bases: TGTGCCAGCAGCCACCAAGGGGGGGACAGGGTCCTCTATGGCTACACCTTC.

This sequence joins TRBV5-1 and TRBJ1-2, with unresolved D. V was pared by 0 bases and J by 0 bases, with 6 bases between. The CDR3 loop spans 14 amino acids. Germline CDR1 and CDR2: SGHRS and YFSETQ. The CDR3 DNA is TGCGCCAGCAGCTTGGACAACCCTAACTATGGCTACACCTTC. Amino acids: CASSLDNPNYGYTF.

J is TRBJ2-1 and V is TRBV2; TRBD1 is a possible D gene (5 bases). CDR1 and CDR2 from the germline V gene are SNHLY and FYNNEI. V was shortened by 7 bases and J by 5 bases, with 9 bases between the two germline ends. The CDR3 totals 12 residues. The CDR3 reads CASMDIDNEQFF. Here the CDR3 DNA reads TGTGCCAGCATGGACATAGACAATGAGCAGTTCTTC.

The chain recombines TRBV28 with TRBJ1-5; D is possibly TRBD1 (5 bases). The CDR3 spans 13 residues. Trimming took off 8 bases at V and 5 bases at J, with 13 bases between the two ends. Germline CDR1 reads MDHEN; CDR2 reads SYDVKM. Here the CDR3 reads CASVTPGHQPQHF. Here the CDR3 DNA reads TGTGCCAGCGTGACCCCAGGGCATCAGCCCCAGCATTTT.

V usage is TRBV5-1 and J usage is TRBJ2-7; 11 nucleotides align to TRBD2. CDR3 length equals 16 residues. J was trimmed by 1 base and V by 0 bases; bases with no gene match: 3. Per the germline V gene, CDR1 is SGHRS and CDR2 is YFSETQ. The CDR3 reads CASSLGGTSGSYEQYF. The CDR3 DNA sequence: TGCGCCAGCAGCTTGGGCGGGACTAGCGGATCCTACGAGCAGTACTTC.

The chain has TRBV7-6 and TRBJ2-5; 7 positions match TRBD2. The CDR3 sequence is 14 residues long. Germline values: CDR1 SGHVS, CDR2 FNYEAQ. Trimming removed 3 bases from V and 1 base from J; junction bases left unmatched: 2. CDR3 sequence: CASSFLAAQETQYF. The DNA of the CDR3 is TGTGCCAGCAGCTTTCTAGCGGCCCAAGAGACCCAGTACTTC.

The CDR3 loop is CASSLTDMNTEAFF. The CDR3 DNA follows: TGTGCCAGCAGCCTGACAGATATGAACACTGAAGCTTTCTTT. This rearrangement joins TRBV11-2 to TRBJ1-1, with D maybe TRBD1 (5 bases). Trimming pared 5 bases from V and 0 bases from J, leaving 10 bases between. The germline V gene has CDR1 SGHAT and CDR2 FQNNGV. The CDR3 extends over 14 amino acids.

This rearrangement joins TRBV5-8 to TRBJ2-7; D may be TRBD1 (5 bases). V was trimmed by 0 bases and J by 2 bases, leaving 9 bases between them. This CDR3 contains 14 residues. Per the germline V gene, CDR1 is SGHTS and CDR2 is YDEGEE. CDR3 coding DNA: TGTGCCAGCAGCTTGGGATGGGGCCCCTACGAGCAGTACTTC. Amino acid sequence: CASSLGWGPYEQYF.

To note about this clone: This sample includes further DNA sequences coding for the same CDR3. This sequence joins TRBV10-3 and TRBJ2-1; 11 bases fit TRBD2. The CDR3 is 15 amino acids. V lost 5 bases and J lost 0; bases outside the gene matches: 0. The V gene's germline CDR1 is ENHRY and CDR2 SYGVKD. The CDR3 DNA reads as TGTGCCATCAGTACTAGCGGGGGCTCCTACAATGAGCAGTTCTTC. Translating gives CAISTSGGSYNEQFF.

The chain has TRBV5-5 and TRBJ1-2, with D perhaps TRBD1 (6 bases). Trimming stripped 3 bases from V and 3 bases from J, with 12 bases between. Germline assignment: CDR1 SGHKS and CDR2 YYEKEE (reference sequence). The CDR3 extends over 14 amino acids. CDR3 in amino acids: CASSSTDSDYGYTF. The CDR3 coding sequence is TGTGCCAGCAGCTCGACGGACAGTGACTATGGCTACACCTTC.

This clone was seen just once. The J gene is TRBJ2-3, the V gene TRBV4-3; 8 bases agree with TRBD2. The junction had 6 bases not matched to a gene; V was cut back by 0 bases and J by 4 bases. This CDR3 contains 16 residues. Per the germline V gene, CDR1 is LGHNA and CDR2 is YSLEER. Written as DNA, the CDR3 is TGCGCCAGCAGCCAAGATGAGCGGGGGAGGCCAGATACGCAGTATTTT. Translation gives CASSQDERGRPDTQYF.

J is TRBJ2-7 and V is TRBV11-3; TRBD1 agrees at 7 bases. This CDR3 is built from 14 residues. Germline-derived CDR1 and CDR2 are SGHNT and YENEEA. V dropped 0 bases and J dropped 4; count of bases not matched to a gene: 3. The CDR3 nucleotides are TGTGCCAGCAGCTTAGATCAACAGGGGTACGAGCAGTACTTC. Translating gives CASSLDQQGYEQYF.

This chain links TRBV28 with TRBJ2-3; TRBD1 agrees at 9 bases. This CDR3 spans 15 amino acids. V dropped 4 bases and J dropped 2; count of bases not matched to a gene: 4. The germline V gene encodes CDR1 MDHEN and CDR2 SYDVKM. Here the CDR3 DNA reads TGTGCCAGCAGTTCCGGGACAGGGCACACAGATACGCAGTATTTT. Its protein is CASSSGTGHTDTQYF.

The chain has TRBV4-2 and TRBJ2-5, with D possibly being TRBD2 (6 bases). This CDR3 comprises 15 residues. Trimming left V 1 base short and J 2 bases short, with 11 bases between. The germline V gene encodes CDR1 LGHNA and CDR2 YNFKEQ. In nucleotides, the CDR3 is TGTGCCAGCAGCCAAGTCGGGAGCGGACAAGAGACCCAGTACTTC. Amino acids: CASSQVGSGQETQYF.

This clone appeared once. The chain uses TRBV19 and TRBJ1-1; D remains unclear. The V and J ends lost 1 base and 1 base respectively, with 4 bases between them. This CDR3 is 13 amino acids long. Germline V gene sequence: CDR1 LNHDA, CDR2 SQIVND (reference sequence). CDR3 sequence (DNA): TGTGCCAGTAGTATAGGGGCGAACACTGAAGCTTTCTTT. It codes for CASSIGANTEAFF.

The CDR3 is CASNEGARSGYTF. In DNA form, the CDR3 reads TGTGCCAGTAATGAGGGGGCGAGATCGGGCTACACCTTC. This chain joins TRBV19 and TRBJ1-2, with TRBD1 matching 7 bases. V lost 7 bases to trimming and J lost 8 bases; unmatched junction nucleotides: 10. Germline V lookup: CDR1 LNHDA, CDR2 SQIVND (reference sequence). The CDR3 has 13 amino acids.

The chain links TRBV28 to TRBJ2-5; D unresolved. V was clipped by 9 bases and J by 5 bases, with 7 bases between them. Germline-derived CDR1 and CDR2 are MDHEN and SYDVKM. The CDR3 has 10 residues. CDR3 sequence (DNA): TGTGCCAGTCGTCGGGAGACCCAGTACTTC. It is translated as CASRRETQYF.

The chain is built from TRBV10-3 and TRBJ2-2; perhaps TRBD2 as D (6 bases). V was pared by 4 bases and J by 9 bases, with 9 bases between. Germline V CDR1 and CDR2: ENHRY, SYGVKD. The CDR3 totals 12 residues. The CDR3 DNA sequence: TGTGCCATCAGTGTCGGCGGGAGGGAGCTGTTTTTT. Amino acid sequence: CAISVGGRELFF.

The rearrangement links TRBV4-3 to TRBJ2-3, with 13 positions matching TRBD2. Germline CDR1 and CDR2: LGHNA and YSLEER. This CDR3 has 17 amino acids. J lost 4 bases, V lost 1 base, and 5 bases had no gene match. The CDR3 is CASSQGTSGGRADTQYF. The CDR3 region has the DNA TGCGCCAGCAGCCAAGGGACTAGCGGGGGTAGAGCAGATACGCAGTATTTT.

The chain links TRBV5-4 to TRBJ2-1, with a possible D match to TRBD2 (6 bases). V lost 2 bases, J lost 9 bases, and 15 bases lay in between. The CDR3 is made up of 14 amino acids. Looked up from germline, CDR1 is SGHNT and CDR2 is YYREEE (reference sequence). The CDR3 DNA reads TGTGCCAGCAGCTTATGGTCCAACGGGGGTGAGCAGTTCTTC. Amino acids: CASSLWSNGGEQFF.

The chain couples TRBV10-3 to TRBJ2-1; the D is unclear. Between the trimmed V and J ends, which lost 3 bases and 0 bases, there was a span of 9 bases. The CDR3 runs to 15 residues. CDR1 ENHRY and CDR2 SYGVKD come from the germline V gene. CDR3 nucleotides: TGTGCCATCAGTGAAGGTTCTAGCTCCTACAATGAGCAGTTCTTC. It translates to CAISEGSSSYNEQFF.

The chain employs TRBV6-5 and TRBJ2-7, with D unclear. V dropped 0 bases and J dropped 3 bases, with 6 bases sitting between them. The germline V gene has CDR1 MNHEY and CDR2 SVGAGI. This CDR3 has 13 amino acids. This CDR3 is CASSYSISYEQYF. CDR3 nucleotides: TGTGCCAGCAGTTACTCGATCAGCTACGAGCAGTACTTC.

The chain is built from TRBV19 and TRBJ1-2; perhaps TRBD1 as D (5 bases). Germline CDR1 is LNHDA and CDR2 is SQIVND (reference sequence). This CDR3 is 14 amino acids long. Trimming took off 4 bases at V and 4 bases at J, with 13 bases between the two ends. CDR3 loop: CASSKFDSTYGYTF. CDR3 DNA: TGTGCCAGTAGTAAATTCGACAGTACCTATGGCTACACCTTC.

This chain connects TRBV13 to TRBJ2-7; TRBD1 matches at 9 bases. The germline gives CDR1 PRHDT, CDR2 FYEKMQ (reference sequence). The CDR3 loop spans 15 amino acids. V was pared by 4 bases and J by 4 bases, with 8 bases of the junction left unmatched. CDR3 in DNA: TGTGCCAGCAGCTCAAAGGACAGGGGCGGTTACGAGCAGTACTTC. Amino acids: CASSSKDRGGYEQYF. Combining the CDR3 with reference TRBV13 and TRBJ2-7 gives the whole variable domain AAGVIQSPRHLIKEKRETATLKCYPIPRHDTVYWYQQGPGQDPQFLISFYEKMQSDKGSIPDRFSAQQFSDYHSELNMSSLELGDSALYFCASSSKDRGGYEQYFGPGTRLTVT.